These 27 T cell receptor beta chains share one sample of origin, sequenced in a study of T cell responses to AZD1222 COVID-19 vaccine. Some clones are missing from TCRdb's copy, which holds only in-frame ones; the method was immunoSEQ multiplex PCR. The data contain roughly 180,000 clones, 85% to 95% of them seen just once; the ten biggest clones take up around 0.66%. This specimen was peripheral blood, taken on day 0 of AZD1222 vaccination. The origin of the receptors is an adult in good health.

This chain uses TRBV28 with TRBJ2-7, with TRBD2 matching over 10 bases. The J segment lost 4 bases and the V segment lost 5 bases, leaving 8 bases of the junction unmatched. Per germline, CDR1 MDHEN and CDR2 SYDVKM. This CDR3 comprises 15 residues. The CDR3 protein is CASSPGLAAPYEQYF. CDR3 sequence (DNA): TGTGCCAGCAGTCCCGGACTAGCGGCACCGTACGAGCAGTACTTC.

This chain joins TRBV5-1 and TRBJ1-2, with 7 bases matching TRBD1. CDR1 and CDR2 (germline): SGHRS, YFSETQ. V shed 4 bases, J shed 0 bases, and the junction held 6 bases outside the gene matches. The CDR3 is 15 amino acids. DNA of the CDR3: TGCGCCAGCAGCGGGGACAGTATCACTAACTATGGCTACACCTTC. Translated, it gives CASSGDSITNYGYTF.

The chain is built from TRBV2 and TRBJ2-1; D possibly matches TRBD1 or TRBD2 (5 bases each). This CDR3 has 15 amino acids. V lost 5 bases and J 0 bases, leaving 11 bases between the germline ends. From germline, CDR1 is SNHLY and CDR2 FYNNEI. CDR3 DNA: TGTGCCAGCAGTATGGGGACCTTCTCCTACAATGAGCAGTTCTTC. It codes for CASSMGTFSYNEQFF.

The DNA of the CDR3 is TGTGCCAGCTCACCTGCGATAGGACAATTCAATTCACCCCTCCACTTT. Translated, it gives CASSPAIGQFNSPLHF. The chain employs TRBV18 and TRBJ1-6, with a possible D match to TRBD1 (5 bases). The CDR3 sequence is 16 residues long. V shed 3 bases and J shed 7 bases, with 16 bases lying between them. Germline V gene data show CDR1 as KGHSH and CDR2 as LQKENI.

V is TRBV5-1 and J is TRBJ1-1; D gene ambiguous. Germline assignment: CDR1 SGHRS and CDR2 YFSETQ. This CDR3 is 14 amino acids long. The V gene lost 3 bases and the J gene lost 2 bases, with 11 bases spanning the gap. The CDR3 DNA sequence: TGCGCCAGCAGCTCTCGCCCAGGAAACACTGAAGCTTTCTTT. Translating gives CASSSRPGNTEAFF.

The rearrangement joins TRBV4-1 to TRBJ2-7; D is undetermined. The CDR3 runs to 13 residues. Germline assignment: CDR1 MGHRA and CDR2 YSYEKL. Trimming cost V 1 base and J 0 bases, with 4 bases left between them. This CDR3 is CASSQGLSYEQYF. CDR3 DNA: TGCGCCAGCAGCCAAGGTCTCTCCTACGAGCAGTACTTC.

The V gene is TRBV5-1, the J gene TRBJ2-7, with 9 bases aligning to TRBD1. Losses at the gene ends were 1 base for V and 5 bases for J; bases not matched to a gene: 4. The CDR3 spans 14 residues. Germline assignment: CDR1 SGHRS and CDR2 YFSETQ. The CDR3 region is CASSLQQGAHEQYF. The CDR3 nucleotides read TGCGCCAGCAGCTTGCAACAGGGGGCCCACGAGCAGTACTTC. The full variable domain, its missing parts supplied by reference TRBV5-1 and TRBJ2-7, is KAGVTQTPRYLIKTRGQQVTLSCSPISGHRSVSWYQQTPGQGLQFLFEYFSETQRNKGNFPGRFSGRQFSNSRSEMNVSTLELGDSALYLCASSLQQGAHEQYFGPGTRLTVT.

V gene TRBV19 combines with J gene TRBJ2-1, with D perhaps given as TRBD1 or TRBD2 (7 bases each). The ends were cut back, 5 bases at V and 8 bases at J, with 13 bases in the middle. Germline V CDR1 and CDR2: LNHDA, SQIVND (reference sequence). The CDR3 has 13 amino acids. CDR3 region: CASSLGGGHEQFF. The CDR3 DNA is TGTGCCAGTAGTCTGGGAGGGGGCCATGAGCAGTTCTTC.

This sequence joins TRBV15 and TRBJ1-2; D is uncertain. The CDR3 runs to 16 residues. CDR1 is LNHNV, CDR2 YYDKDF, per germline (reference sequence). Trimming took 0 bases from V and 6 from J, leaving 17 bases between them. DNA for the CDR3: TGTGCCACCAGCAGAGATATCTCGGCCGTCTCCAATGGCTACACCTTC. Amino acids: CATSRDISAVSNGYTF.

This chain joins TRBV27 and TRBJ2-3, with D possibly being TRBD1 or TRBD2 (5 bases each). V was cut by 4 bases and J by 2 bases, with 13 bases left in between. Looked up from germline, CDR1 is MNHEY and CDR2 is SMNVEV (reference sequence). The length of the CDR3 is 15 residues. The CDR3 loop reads CASSYKGPVTDTQYF. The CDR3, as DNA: TGTGCCAGCAGTTACAAGGGACCAGTCACAGATACGCAGTATTTT.

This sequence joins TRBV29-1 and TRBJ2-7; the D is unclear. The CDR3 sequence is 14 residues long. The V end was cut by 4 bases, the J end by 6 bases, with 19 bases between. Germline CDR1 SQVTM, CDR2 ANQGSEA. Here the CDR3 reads CSVVPSGTSVEQYF. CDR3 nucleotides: TGCAGCGTTGTCCCCTCGGGCACAAGCGTCGAGCAGTACTTC.

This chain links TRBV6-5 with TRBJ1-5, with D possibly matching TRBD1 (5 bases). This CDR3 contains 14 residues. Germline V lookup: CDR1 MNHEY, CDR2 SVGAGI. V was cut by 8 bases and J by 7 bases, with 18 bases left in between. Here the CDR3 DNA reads TGTGCCAGCGAGGGGTCGGGGTCGGTCCAGCCCCAGCATTTT. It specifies CASEGSGSVQPQHF.

The CDR3 protein is CAWSGGTVGNQPQHF. In DNA, the CDR3 is TGTGCCTGGAGTGGGGGGACAGTAGGCAATCAGCCCCAGCATTTT. The chain couples TRBV30 to TRBJ1-5; 7 positions match TRBD1. The CDR3 runs to 15 residues. J was trimmed by 2 bases and V by 1 base; bases with no gene match: 5. Germline loops: CDR1 GTSNPN, CDR2 SVGIG (reference sequence).

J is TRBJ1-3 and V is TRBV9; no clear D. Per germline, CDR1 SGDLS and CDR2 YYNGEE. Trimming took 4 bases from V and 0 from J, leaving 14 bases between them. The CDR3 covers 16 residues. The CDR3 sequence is CASSRTGSYSGNTIYF. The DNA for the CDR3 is TGTGCCAGCAGCAGGACTGGAAGTTACTCTGGAAACACCATATATTTT.

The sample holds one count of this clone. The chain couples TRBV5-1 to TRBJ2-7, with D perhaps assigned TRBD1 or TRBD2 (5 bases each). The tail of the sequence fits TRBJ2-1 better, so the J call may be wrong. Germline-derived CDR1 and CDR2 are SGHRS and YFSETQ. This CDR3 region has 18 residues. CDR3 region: CASSLMGVLASTAHEQFF. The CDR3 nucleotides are TGCGCCAGCAGCTTGATGGGGGTCCTCGCCTCCACCGCCCACGAGCAGTTCTTC.

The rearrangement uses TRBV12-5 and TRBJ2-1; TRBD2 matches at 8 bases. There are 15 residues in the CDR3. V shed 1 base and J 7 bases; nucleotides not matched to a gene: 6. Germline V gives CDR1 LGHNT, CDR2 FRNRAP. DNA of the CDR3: TGTGCTAGTGGTTTGGGATTAGCGGGAATGAATGAGCAGTTCTTC. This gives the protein CASGLGLAGMNEQFF.

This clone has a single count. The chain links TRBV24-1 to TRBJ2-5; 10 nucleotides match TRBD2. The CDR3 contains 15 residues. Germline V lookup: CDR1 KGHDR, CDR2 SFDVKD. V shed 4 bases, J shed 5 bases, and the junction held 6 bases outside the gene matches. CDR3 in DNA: TGTGCCACCAGTGACCCCAGCGGGAGGGTGGAGACCCAGTACTTC. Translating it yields CATSDPSGRVETQYF.

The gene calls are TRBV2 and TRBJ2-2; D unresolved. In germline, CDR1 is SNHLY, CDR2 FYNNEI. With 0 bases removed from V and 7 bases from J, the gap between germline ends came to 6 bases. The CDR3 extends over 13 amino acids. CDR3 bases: TGTGCCAGCAGTGAAGCTGTCGGCGGGGAGCTGTTTTTT. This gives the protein CASSEAVGGELFF.

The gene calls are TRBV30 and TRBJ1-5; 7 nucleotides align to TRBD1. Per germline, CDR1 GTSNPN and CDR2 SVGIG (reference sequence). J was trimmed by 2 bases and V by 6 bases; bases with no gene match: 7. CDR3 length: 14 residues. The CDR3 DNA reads TGTGCCTGCCTACAGGGGAGCGGCAATCAGCCCCAGCATTTT. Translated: CACLQGSGNQPQHF.

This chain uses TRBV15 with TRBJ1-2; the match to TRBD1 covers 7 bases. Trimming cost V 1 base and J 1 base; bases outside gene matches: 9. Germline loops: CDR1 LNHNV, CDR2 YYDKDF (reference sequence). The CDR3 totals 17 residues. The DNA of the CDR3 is TGTGCCACCAGCAGAGTCGACAGGGTAGGACGTAACTATGGCTACACCTTC. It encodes CATSRVDRVGRNYGYTF.

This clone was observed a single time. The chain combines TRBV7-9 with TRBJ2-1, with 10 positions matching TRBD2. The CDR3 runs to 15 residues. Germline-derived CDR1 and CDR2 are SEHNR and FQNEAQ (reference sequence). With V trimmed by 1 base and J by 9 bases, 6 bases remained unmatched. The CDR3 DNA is TGTGCCAGCAGCTTAGGGGGACTAGCGCCACTTGAGCAGTTCTTC. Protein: CASSLGGLAPLEQFF.

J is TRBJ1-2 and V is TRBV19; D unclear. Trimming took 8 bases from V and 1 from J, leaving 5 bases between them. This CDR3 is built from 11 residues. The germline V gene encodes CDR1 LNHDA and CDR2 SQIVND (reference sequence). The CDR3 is CASGHNYGYTF. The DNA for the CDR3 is TGTGCCAGTGGGCATAACTATGGCTACACCTTC.

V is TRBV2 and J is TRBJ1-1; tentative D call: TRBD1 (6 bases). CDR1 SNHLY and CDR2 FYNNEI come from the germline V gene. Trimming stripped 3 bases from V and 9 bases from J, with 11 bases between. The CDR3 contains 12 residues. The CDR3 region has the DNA TGTGCCAGCAGTGACGCAGGGGCTAAAGCTTTCTTT. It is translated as CASSDAGAKAFF.

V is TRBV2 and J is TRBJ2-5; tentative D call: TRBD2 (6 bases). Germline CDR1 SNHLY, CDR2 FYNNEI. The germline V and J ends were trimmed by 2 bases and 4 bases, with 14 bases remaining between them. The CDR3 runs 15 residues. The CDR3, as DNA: TGTGCCAGCAGTGAACCCCGGCTGGGGGGAGAGACCCAGTACTTC. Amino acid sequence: CASSEPRLGGETQYF.

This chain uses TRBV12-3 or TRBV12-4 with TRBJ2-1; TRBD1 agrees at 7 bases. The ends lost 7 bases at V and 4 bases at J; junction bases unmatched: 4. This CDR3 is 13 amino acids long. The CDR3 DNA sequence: TGTGCCAGCACCCGGGACAGATACAATGAGCAGTTCTTC. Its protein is CASTRDRYNEQFF.

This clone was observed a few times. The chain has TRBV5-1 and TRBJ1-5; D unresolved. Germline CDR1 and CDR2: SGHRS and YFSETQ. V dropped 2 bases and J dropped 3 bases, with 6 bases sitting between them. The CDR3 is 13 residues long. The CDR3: CASSFDANQPQHF. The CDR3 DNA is TGCGCCAGCAGCTTCGACGCCAATCAGCCCCAGCATTTT. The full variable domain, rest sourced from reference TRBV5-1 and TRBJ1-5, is KAGVTQTPRYLIKTRGQQVTLSCSPISGHRSVSWYQQTPGQGLQFLFEYFSETQRNKGNFPGRFSGRQFSNSRSEMNVSTLELGDSALYLCASSFDANQPQHFGDGTRLSIL.

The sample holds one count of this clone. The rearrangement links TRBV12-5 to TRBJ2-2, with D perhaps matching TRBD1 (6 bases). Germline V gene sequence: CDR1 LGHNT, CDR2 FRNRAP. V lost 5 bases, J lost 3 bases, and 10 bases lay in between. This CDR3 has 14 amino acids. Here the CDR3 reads CASGAWGHTGELFF. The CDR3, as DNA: TGTGCTAGTGGTGCGTGGGGGCACACCGGGGAGCTGTTTTTT.